This is a list of T cell receptor beta chains from one sample in a study of shared clonotypes between healthy human individuals. Repertoires were generated with immunoSEQ multiplex PCR, while TCRdb's copy carries only in-frame clones and drops some. Here the sample spans over a million clones, about four fifths being singletons. The sequenced material came from memory CD4+ T cells from PBMCs. The receptors originated from a man aged 18 to 35 in good health. Some clones in this sample may be carry-over from other donors' samples. CDR3s include the opening cysteine and the closing phenylalanine or tryptophan. A D gene is named only where the DNA matches it firmly. A clone size is listed for some rows: how often the clone was seen (once, few, many), or a class if it is expanded.

16	TRBV4-1	TRBJ2-2	-	TRBD1	CASSRRQGMNTGELFF	TGCGCCAGCAGCCGCAGACAGGGAATGAACACCGGGGAGCTGTTTTTT
14	TRBV27	TRBJ2-7	-	TRBD1	CASRGQGLSYEQYF	TGTGCCAGCAGAGGACAGGGACTCTCCTACGAGCAGTACTTC
12	TRBV6-6	TRBJ2-7	-	-	CASSYEGALQYF	TGTGCCAGCAGTTACGAAGGCGCCTTGCAGTACTTC
14	TRBV5-1	TRBJ2-7	-	-	CANLPGPVSSEQYF	TGCGCCAACCTTCCGGGCCCCGTCTCGAGTGAGCAGTACTTC
12	TRBV28	TRBJ1-1	-	-	CASSLPGLEAFF	TGTGCCAGCAGTCTCCCGGGGCTTGAAGCTTTCTTT
15	TRBV7-9	TRBJ2-4	once	-	CASSPAGQAKNIQYF	TGTGCCAGCAGCCCGGCGGGCCAAGCCAAAAACATTCAGTACTTC
13	TRBV28	TRBJ1-5	-	-	CASRRQGNQPQHF	TGTGCCAGCAGACGACAGGGCAATCAGCCCCAGCATTTT
15	TRBV19	TRBJ2-6	-	-	CASSFTGTGANVLTF	TGTGCCAGTAGTTTCACAGGGACCGGGGCCAACGTCCTGACTTTC
15	TRBV5-6	TRBJ2-5	-	-	CASSTGWAGQETQYF	TGTGCCAGCAGCACAGGGTGGGCAGGGCAAGAGACCCAGTACTTC
16	TRBV28	TRBJ1-3	-	-	CASISWAATSGNTIYF	TGTGCCAGCATCTCCTGGGCAGCTACCTCTGGAAACACCATATATTTT
15	TRBV5-1	TRBJ2-3	-	-	CASSWSGPSTDTQYF	TGCGCCAGCAGCTGGAGCGGGCCTAGCACAGATACGCAGTATTTT
15	TRBV18	TRBJ1-3	-	-	CASSLGDGEGNTIYF	TGTGCCAGCTCACTGGGGGACGGAGAAGGAAACACCATATATTTT
16	TRBV27	TRBJ2-5	-	TRBD2	CASSKRLAGYQETQYF	TGTGCCAGCAGTAAACGACTAGCGGGATACCAAGAGACCCAGTACTTC
16	TRBV27	TRBJ1-1	-	-	CASSSDARFLNTEAFF	TGTGCCAGCAGTTCTGATGCAAGGTTTTTGAACACTGAAGCTTTCTTT
12	TRBV29-1	TRBJ2-1	-	-	CSAYDGGNEQFF	TGCAGCGCCTACGACGGGGGCAATGAGCAGTTCTTC